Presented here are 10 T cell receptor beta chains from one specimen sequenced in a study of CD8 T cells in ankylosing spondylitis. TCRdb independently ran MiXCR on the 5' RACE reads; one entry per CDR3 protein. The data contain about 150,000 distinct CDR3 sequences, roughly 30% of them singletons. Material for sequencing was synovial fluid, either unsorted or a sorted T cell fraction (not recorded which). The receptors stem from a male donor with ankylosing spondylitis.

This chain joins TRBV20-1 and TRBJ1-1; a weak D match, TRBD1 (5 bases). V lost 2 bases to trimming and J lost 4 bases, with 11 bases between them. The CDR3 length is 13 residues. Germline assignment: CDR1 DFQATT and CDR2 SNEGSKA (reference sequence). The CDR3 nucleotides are TGCAGTGCTAGAAGAGGGGAGAGCACTGAAGCTTTCTTT. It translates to CSARRGESTEAFF.

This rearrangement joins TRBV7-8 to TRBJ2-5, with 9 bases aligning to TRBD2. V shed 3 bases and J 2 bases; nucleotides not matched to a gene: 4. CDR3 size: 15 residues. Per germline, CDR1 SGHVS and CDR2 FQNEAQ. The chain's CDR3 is CASSFSGGIQETQYF. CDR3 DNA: TGTGCCAGCAGCTTTAGCGGGGGCATACAAGAGACCCAGTACTTC.

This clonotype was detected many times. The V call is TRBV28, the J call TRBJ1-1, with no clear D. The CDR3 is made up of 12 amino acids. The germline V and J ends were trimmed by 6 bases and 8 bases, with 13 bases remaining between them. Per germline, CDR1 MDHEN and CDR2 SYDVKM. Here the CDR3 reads CASSPILREAFF. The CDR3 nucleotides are TGTGCCAGCAGCCCAATCTTAAGGGAAGCTTTCTTT.

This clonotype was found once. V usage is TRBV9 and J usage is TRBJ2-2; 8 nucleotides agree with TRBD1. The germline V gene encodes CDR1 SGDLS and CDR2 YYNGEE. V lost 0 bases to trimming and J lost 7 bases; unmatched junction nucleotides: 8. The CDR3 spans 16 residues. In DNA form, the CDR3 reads TGTGCCAGCAGCGTAGGTTCAGGGGGCTCGTACGGGGAGCTGTTTTTT. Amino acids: CASSVGSGGSYGELFF.

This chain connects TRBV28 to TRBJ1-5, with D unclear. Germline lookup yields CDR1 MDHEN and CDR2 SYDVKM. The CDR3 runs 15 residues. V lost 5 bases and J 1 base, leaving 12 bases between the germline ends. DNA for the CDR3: TGTGCCAGCAGTCGTTCGGGAGGGAGCAATCAGCCCCAGCATTTT. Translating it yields CASSRSGGSNQPQHF.

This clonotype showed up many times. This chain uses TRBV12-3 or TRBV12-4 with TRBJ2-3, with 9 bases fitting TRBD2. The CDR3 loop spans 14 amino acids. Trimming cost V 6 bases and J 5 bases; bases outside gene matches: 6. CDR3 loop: CASSLGGGVDTQYF. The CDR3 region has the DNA TGTGCCAGCAGCCTCGGCGGGGGGGTAGATACGCAGTATTTT.

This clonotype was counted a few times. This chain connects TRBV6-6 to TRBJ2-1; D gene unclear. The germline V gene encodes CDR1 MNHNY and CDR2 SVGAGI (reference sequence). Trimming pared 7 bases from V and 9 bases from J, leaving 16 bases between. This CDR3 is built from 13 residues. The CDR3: CASNSALGIEQFF. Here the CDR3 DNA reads TGTGCCAGCAACAGCGCACTGGGGATTGAGCAGTTCTTC.

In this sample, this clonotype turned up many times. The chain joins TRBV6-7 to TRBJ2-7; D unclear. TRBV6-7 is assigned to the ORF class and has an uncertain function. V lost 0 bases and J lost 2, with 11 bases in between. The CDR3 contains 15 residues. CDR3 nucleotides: TGTGCCAGCAGTTACTCGTTCAGCAACCCCTACGAGCAGTACTTC. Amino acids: CASSYSFSNPYEQYF.

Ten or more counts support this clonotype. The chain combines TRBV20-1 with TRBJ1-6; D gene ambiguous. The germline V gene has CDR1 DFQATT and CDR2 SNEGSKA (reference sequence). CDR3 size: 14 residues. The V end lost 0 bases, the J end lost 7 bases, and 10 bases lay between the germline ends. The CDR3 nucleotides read TGCAGTGCTAGAGATTCAGGCAGAAATTCACCCCTCCACTTT. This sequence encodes CSARDSGRNSPLHF.

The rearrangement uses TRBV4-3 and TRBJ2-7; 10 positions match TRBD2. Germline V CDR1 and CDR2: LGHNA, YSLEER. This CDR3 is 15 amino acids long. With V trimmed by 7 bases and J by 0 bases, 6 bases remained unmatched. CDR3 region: CASKVLAGASYEQYF. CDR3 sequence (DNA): TGCGCCAGCAAGGTCCTAGCGGGGGCCTCCTACGAGCAGTACTTC.